The 26 T cell receptor beta chains below all came from one sample that was sequenced in a study of blood T cell repertoires in COVID-19. The method was immunoSEQ multiplex PCR; TCRdb's version includes in-frame clones alone and lacks a portion of them. Among roughly 100,000 clones listed, over 80% were seen once. Material: peripheral blood. The receptor set was obtained from a woman in her forties or fifties in a cohort sampled during active COVID-19.

V and J are TRBV30 and TRBJ2-3; 11 nucleotides agree with TRBD2. CDR1 is GTSNPN and CDR2 is SVGIG in the germline V gene (reference sequence). This CDR3 is 15 amino acids long. After removal of 0 bases from V and 6 bases from J, the junction contained 5 bases not matched to a gene. This chain's CDR3 is CAWSVGSGGVDTQYF. CDR3 in DNA: TGTGCCTGGAGTGTAGGTAGCGGGGGGGTCGATACGCAGTATTTT.

The rearrangement joins TRBV6-6 to TRBJ2-7; D unclear. CDR3 size: 13 residues. CDR1 MNHNY and CDR2 SVGAGI come from the germline V gene (reference sequence). Trimming cost V 2 bases and J 3 bases, with 8 bases left between them. For the CDR3, the DNA is TGTGCCAGCAGTTACGGCAGAAACTACGAGCAGTACTTC. The encoded protein is CASSYGRNYEQYF.

V is TRBV7-2 and J is TRBJ2-5, with TRBD1 identical over 7 bases. The V gene's germline CDR1 is SGHTA and CDR2 FQGNSA. V shed 5 bases, J shed 5 bases, and the junction held 20 bases outside the gene matches. The CDR3 length is 18 residues. The CDR3 sequence is CASSPSYGFRQGVETQYF. DNA for the CDR3: TGTGCCAGCAGCCCCTCGTATGGCTTCAGACAGGGAGTCGAGACCCAGTACTTC.

CDR3 DNA sequence: TGTGCCAGCAGTTACAGGGGCTATAATGGCTACACCTTC. Residues: CASSYRGYNGYTF. The genes are TRBV27 and TRBJ1-2, with TRBD1 matching 7 bases. Germline CDR1 is MNHEY and CDR2 is SMNVEV (reference sequence). The CDR3 spans 13 residues. The ends lost 4 bases at V and 6 bases at J; junction bases unmatched: 5.

CDR3 nucleotides: TGTGCCAGCAGTTCCAGTTTCTACGAGCAGTACTTC. Amino acids: CASSSSFYEQYF. This chain joins TRBV28 and TRBJ2-7; D is unclear. The CDR3 runs 12 residues. CDR1 and CDR2 from the germline V gene are MDHEN and SYDVKM. Trimming took 4 bases from V and 3 from J, leaving 7 bases between them.

This rearrangement joins TRBV29-1 to TRBJ1-1; maybe TRBD1 (6 bases). The germline CDR1 and CDR2 sequences are SQVTM and ANQGSEA. The CDR3 is made up of 13 amino acids. Trimming removed 7 bases from V and 1 base from J, with 13 bases in between. As DNA, the CDR3 is TGCAGCGGTACAGGGACGACGAACACTGAAGCTTTCTTT. It yields the protein CSGTGTTNTEAFF.

The CDR3 DNA is TGTGCCAGCTGCCCGGGGGACTCGGTTAATGAGCAGTTCTTC. Its translation is CASCPGDSVNEQFF. V gene TRBV11-2 combines with J gene TRBJ2-1; the D gene is possibly TRBD2 (6 bases). The germline V gene has CDR1 SGHAT and CDR2 FQNNGV. CDR3 length: 14 residues. V lost 8 bases to trimming and J lost 7 bases, with 18 bases between them.

The chain uses TRBV11-1 and TRBJ2-7; 8 bases align to TRBD1. Germline values: CDR1 SGHAT, CDR2 FQDESV (reference sequence). The CDR3 extends over 14 amino acids. V dropped 2 bases and J dropped 2; count of bases not matched to a gene: 2. CDR3 DNA: TGTGCCAGCAGCTTACAACAGGGGGCCTACGAGCAGTACTTC. Encoded protein: CASSLQQGAYEQYF.

The genes are TRBV29-1 and TRBJ2-7, with TRBD1 as a possible D gene (6 bases). The CDR3 totals 12 residues. Trimming took off 3 bases at V and 5 bases at J, with 11 bases between the two ends. Germline CDR1 is SQVTM and CDR2 is ANQGSEA. CDR3 sequence: CSVEDSKNEQYF. The CDR3 DNA follows: TGCAGCGTTGAGGACAGTAAAAACGAGCAGTACTTC.

The genes are TRBV11-2 and TRBJ1-1, with 8 bases matching TRBD1. The germline CDR1 and CDR2 sequences are SGHAT and FQNNGV. With V trimmed by 5 bases and J by 5 bases, 13 bases remained unmatched. The CDR3 contains 16 residues. The CDR3: CASSPNPLGQGTEAFF. CDR3 DNA sequence: TGTGCCAGCAGCCCCAATCCCCTTGGACAGGGAACTGAAGCTTTCTTT.

The V call is TRBV7-9, the J call TRBJ2-1; TRBD2 is a possible D gene (7 bases). V was trimmed by 4 bases and J by 10 bases, leaving 11 bases between them. The CDR3 covers 12 residues. Looked up from germline, CDR1 is SEHNR and CDR2 is FQNEAQ (reference sequence). The chain's CDR3 is CASSSTGGEQFF. The DNA of the CDR3 is TGTGCCAGCAGCTCAACGGGGGGCGAGCAGTTCTTC. The whole variable domain, remainder taken from reference TRBV7-9 and TRBJ2-1, is DTGVSQNPRHKITKRGQNVTFRCDPISEHNRLYWYRQTLGQGPEFLTYFQNEAQLEKSRLLSDRFSAERPKGSFSTLEIQRTEQGDSAMYLCASSSTGGEQFFGPGTRLTVL.

The chain uses TRBV4-1 and TRBJ2-1, with 14 positions matching TRBD2. Germline V gives CDR1 MGHRA, CDR2 YSYEKL. With V trimmed by 4 bases and J by 5 bases, 10 bases remained unmatched. CDR3 length: 18 amino acids. This chain's CDR3 is CASSLQTSGRAFDNEQFF. CDR3 DNA: TGCGCCAGCAGCCTACAGACTAGCGGGAGGGCCTTTGACAATGAGCAGTTCTTC.

This chain uses TRBV10-3 with TRBJ1-2; D gene ambiguous. The V gene's germline CDR1 is ENHRY and CDR2 SYGVKD. Trimming took 8 bases from V and 5 from J, leaving 18 bases between them. The CDR3 totals 14 residues. This CDR3 is CAIAWQSQDYGYTF. CDR3 nucleotide sequence: TGTGCCATCGCTTGGCAGTCCCAAGATTATGGCTACACCTTC.

V gene TRBV4-1 combines with J gene TRBJ2-7, with 8 nucleotides matching TRBD2. The CDR3 runs to 16 residues. The trim removed 0 bases at V and 3 bases at J, leaving 7 bases unmatched. Germline-derived CDR1 and CDR2 are MGHRA and YSYEKL. CDR3 coding DNA: TGCGCCAGCAGCCAAGATCCGGCGGGAGGTGTCTACGAGCAGTACTTC. Its translation is CASSQDPAGGVYEQYF.

The chain is built from TRBV6-1 and TRBJ2-2; D gene uncertain. Trimming removed 2 bases from V and 4 bases from J, with 8 bases in between. Germline V CDR1 and CDR2: MNHNS, SASEGT. The CDR3 runs to 14 residues. The chain's CDR3 is CASSEPWSTGELFF. Here the CDR3 DNA reads TGTGCCAGCAGTGAACCATGGAGCACCGGGGAGCTGTTTTTT.

The chain links TRBV11-2 to TRBJ2-3; 12 nucleotides match TRBD2. Germline CDR1 reads SGHAT; CDR2 reads FQNNGV. The CDR3 contains 17 residues. Unmatched junction bases numbered 8, after V lost 6 bases and J lost 1 base. CDR3 region: CASSPRASGGGTDTQYF. The CDR3 DNA sequence: TGTGCCAGCAGTCCTAGGGCTAGCGGGGGGGGCACAGATACGCAGTATTTT.

The V and J genes are TRBV27 and TRBJ2-1, with 8 bases aligning to TRBD2. This CDR3 comprises 17 residues. CDR1 and CDR2 from the germline V gene are MNHEY and SMNVEV (reference sequence). Losses at the gene ends were 6 bases for V and 8 bases for J; bases not matched to a gene: 18. This chain's CDR3 is CASSPLGAGGRGDEQFF. In DNA, the CDR3 is TGTGCCAGCAGCCCCTTAGGGGCGGGGGGACGGGGCGATGAGCAGTTCTTC.

This clone came up once. V is TRBV5-6 and J is TRBJ2-7; D not certain. This CDR3 region has 11 residues. Trimming left V 4 bases short and J 6 bases short, with 8 bases between. Germline V gene lookup returns CDR1 SGHDT and CDR2 YYEEEE. CDR3 sequence: CASSRGVEQYF. The CDR3 DNA sequence: TGTGCCAGCAGCCGAGGCGTCGAGCAGTACTTC.

The chain carries TRBV6-5 and TRBJ2-7, with D uncertain. The germline V gene encodes CDR1 MNHEY and CDR2 SVGAGI. This CDR3 region has 13 residues. Trimming removed 7 bases from V and 3 bases from J, with 13 bases in between. In DNA, the CDR3 is TGTGCCAGCACTCAAAAAGAGCACTACGAGCAGTACTTC. This encodes CASTQKEHYEQYF.

The chain has TRBV4-2 and TRBJ2-2, with 8 bases identical to TRBD2. Looked up from germline, CDR1 is LGHNA and CDR2 is YNFKEQ. V dropped 4 bases and J dropped 4; count of bases not matched to a gene: 8. CDR3 length: 16 residues. The CDR3 spells CASSPPGAGGTGELFF. For the CDR3, the DNA is TGTGCCAGCAGCCCCCCGGGGGCGGGAGGCACCGGGGAGCTGTTTTTT.

The V and J genes are TRBV5-1 and TRBJ2-2, with D tentatively TRBD1 (6 bases). V gave up 4 bases and J gave up 2 bases, with 12 bases separating them. The germline gives CDR1 SGHRS, CDR2 YFSETQ. This CDR3 is 15 amino acids long. The DNA for the CDR3 is TGCGCCAGCAGCCCTCTCAGGGGAAACACCGGGGAGCTGTTTTTT. Amino acids: CASSPLRGNTGELFF.

The V call is TRBV6-6, the J call TRBJ2-2, with TRBD2 matching over 11 bases. Trimming removed 6 bases from V and 6 bases from J; junction bases left unmatched: 9. From germline, CDR1 is MNHNY and CDR2 SVGAGI (reference sequence). The CDR3 length is 16 residues. As DNA, the CDR3 is TGTGCCAGCAGCTCGACTAGCGGGGTCGATGCCGGGGAGCTGTTTTTT. The encoded protein is CASSSTSGVDAGELFF.

The rearrangement uses TRBV2 and TRBJ2-2, with 9 bases fitting TRBD1. After removal of 7 bases from V and 1 base from J, the junction contained 7 bases not matched to a gene. Germline lookup yields CDR1 SNHLY and CDR2 FYNNEI. The CDR3 runs to 16 residues. This chain's CDR3 is CASTKPGQGNTGELFF. CDR3 bases: TGTGCCAGCACAAAGCCGGGACAGGGGAACACCGGGGAGCTGTTTTTT.

This rearrangement joins TRBV5-5 to TRBJ2-6; 9 bases are a match to TRBD1. The CDR3 has 18 residues. The J segment lost 2 bases and the V segment lost 0 bases, leaving 6 bases of the junction unmatched. The germline CDR1 and CDR2 sequences are SGHKS and YYEKEE (reference sequence). The CDR3: CASSLDPGQGTGANVLTF. The CDR3 nucleotides are TGTGCCAGCAGCTTGGATCCCGGACAGGGGACTGGGGCCAACGTCCTGACTTTC.

The chain couples TRBV3-1 (or the pseudogene TRBV3-2) to TRBJ2-5; 7 nucleotides align to TRBD2. Germline V gives CDR1 LGHDT, CDR2 YNNKEL (reference sequence). After removal of 3 bases from V and 2 bases from J, the junction contained 3 bases not matched to a gene. The CDR3 totals 14 residues. DNA of the CDR3: TGTGCCAGCAGCCATAGGGGAGGGCAAGAGACCCAGTACTTC. Its translation is CASSHRGGQETQYF.

The chain is built from TRBV7-9 and TRBJ1-2, with D maybe TRBD1 (5 bases). The germline V gene encodes CDR1 SEHNR and CDR2 FQNEAQ (reference sequence). The V end was cut by 6 bases, the J end by 5 bases, with 16 bases between. The CDR3 runs 14 residues. Here the CDR3 DNA reads TGTGCCAGCAGTACTACGGGGGGAAATTATGGCTACACCTTC. This codes for CASSTTGGNYGYTF.